This passage covers 17 T cell receptor beta chains from one sample sequenced in a study of blood T cells in healthy people across ages (dated by TCRdb to between 2015 and 2017). The library was obtained by 5' RACE. TCRdb names Illumina HiSeq 2500 as the instrument used. A second PCR of roughly 7 to 12 cycles was performed with a sample-barcoded 5' primer and a J-beta primer mix. TCRdb reanalyzed the raw reads on its own, using fastp at Q25 for trimming and MiXCR for clone calling, and kept in-frame beta chains. Records with the same CDR3 protein are collapsed into one entry carrying the most frequent genes and DNA. The table for this sample lists about 650,000 distinct CDR3 sequences; about 32% of them were counted only once. The ten biggest clones cover less than 20% of the sample. The specimen was blood. All receptors come from a woman older than 75 in good health. Donor details come from another sample of the same person, matched by shared clones.

This clonotype was found a few times. The chain has TRBV29-1 and TRBJ1-1; D is unresolved. The germline gives CDR1 SQVTM, CDR2 ANQGSEA. This CDR3 region has 11 residues. V gave up 5 bases and J gave up 0 bases, with 4 bases separating them. The CDR3 protein is CSVFLNTEAFF. CDR3 nucleotide sequence: TGCAGCGTTTTTCTGAACACTGAAGCTTTCTTT. Complete variable domain (other parts from reference TRBV29-1 and TRBJ1-1): SAVISQKPSRDICQRGTSLTIQCQVDSQVTMMFWYRQQPGQSLTLIATANQGSEATYESGFVIDKFPISRPNLTFSTLTVSNMSPEDSSIYLCSVFLNTEAFFGQGTRLTVV.

This clonotype was observed a few times. This sequence joins TRBV28 and TRBJ1-6; D remains ambiguous. The CDR3 has 12 amino acids. V was clipped by 4 bases and J by 11 bases, with 9 bases between them. Germline V CDR1 and CDR2: MDHEN, SYDVKM. CDR3 sequence: CASSSPRAPLHF. Here the CDR3 DNA reads TGTGCCAGCAGTTCGCCGAGGGCACCCCTCCACTTT.

This clonotype was counted many times. The chain links TRBV6-1 to TRBJ2-7; D perhaps matches TRBD2 (6 bases). The CDR3 totals 13 residues. The V gene's germline CDR1 is MNHNS and CDR2 SASEGT. Trimming shortened V by 6 bases and J by 3 bases, and 12 bases separated the two germline ends. CDR3 coding DNA: TGTGCCAGCAGCGTTACCGGGAGCTACGAGCAGTACTTC. Encoded protein: CASSVTGSYEQYF.

V is TRBV7-9 and J is TRBJ2-5, with TRBD1 matching 9 bases. With 5 bases clipped from V and 1 base from J, the junction kept 14 bases outside the gene matches. The CDR3 runs 18 residues. Germline values: CDR1 SEHNR, CDR2 FQNEAQ (reference sequence). CDR3 sequence reads: CASSRWGWTGDFQETQYF. The CDR3 nucleotides are TGTGCCAGCAGCCGATGGGGGTGGACAGGGGATTTCCAAGAGACCCAGTACTTC.

Note on this clonotype: This may stem from a read error, because a much larger clone lies one nucleotide away. The gene calls are TRBV30 and TRBJ2-3; 9 bases fit TRBD1. The CDR3 is 14 amino acids. The germline gives CDR1 GTSNPN, CDR2 SVGIG (reference sequence). In DNA, the CDR3 is TGTGCCTGGGATCCGGGACAGGGTCGGGATATGCAGTATTTT. Translated: CAWDPGQGRDMQYF.

This clonotype has at least ten counts. This chain connects TRBV10-3 to TRBJ2-1; D possibly matches TRBD1 or TRBD2 (5 bases each). This CDR3 has 16 residues. Per the germline V gene, CDR1 is ENHRY and CDR2 is SYGVKD. The V and J ends lost 0 bases and 0 bases respectively, with 9 bases between them. This CDR3 reads CAISESGGGSYNEQFF. In DNA form, the CDR3 reads TGTGCCATCAGTGAGTCTGGTGGGGGCTCCTACAATGAGCAGTTCTTC.

The genes are TRBV29-1 and TRBJ2-7; weak D call: TRBD2 (5 bases). The J call may be wrong; the DNA end is better matched by TRBJ2-5. The CDR3 runs to 14 residues. Germline loops: CDR1 SQVTM, CDR2 ANQGSEA. CDR3 region: CSVLKRAPVETQYF. DNA of the CDR3: TGCAGCGTTTTAAAGAGGGCCCCCGTGGAGACCCAGTACTTC.

The sample holds many counts of this clonotype. The rearrangement uses TRBV20-1 and TRBJ2-5, with TRBD2 matching 11 bases. Per germline, CDR1 DFQATT and CDR2 SNEGSKA (reference sequence). The CDR3 extends over 13 amino acids. The V segment lost 3 bases and the J segment 7 bases; nucleotides outside the gene matches: 4. This chain's CDR3 is CSASSGGARTQYF. CDR3 bases: TGCAGTGCTAGTAGCGGGGGGGCCAGGACCCAGTACTTC.

There are many counts of this clonotype. A much larger clone lies a single base off, so this may be a read error. The chain employs TRBV20-1 and TRBJ2-5, with 7 bases lining up with TRBD1. CDR3 length: 11 residues. The germline V gene encodes CDR1 DFQATT and CDR2 SNEGSKA (reference sequence). V lost 6 bases to trimming and J lost 5 bases; unmatched junction nucleotides: 3. CDR3 DNA: TGCAGTGCCGCCAGGGGGGAGACCCAGTACTTC. Translation: CSAARGETQYF.

Points on this clonotype: A read error may be the cause here, since a much bigger clone is one base away. The chain has TRBV4-3 and TRBJ1-4; TRBD1 matches at 7 bases. Per germline, CDR1 LGHNA and CDR2 YSLEER. The CDR3 spans 15 residues. V dropped 0 bases and J dropped 6; count of bases not matched to a gene: 4. The CDR3 here is CASSQDSGGDEKLFF. CDR3 nucleotides: TGCGCCAGCAGCCAAGATTCAGGGGGGGATGAAAAACTGTTTTTT.

In DNA, the CDR3 is TGCAGTGCCCGGGACAGGGGTCGATCGAACACTGAAGCTTTCTTT. Translating it yields CSARDRGRSNTEAFF. This chain uses TRBV20-1 with TRBJ1-1; 10 nucleotides match TRBD1. V was clipped by 6 bases and J by 1 base; unmatched bases: 8. The CDR3 has 15 residues. The V gene's germline CDR1 is DFQATT and CDR2 SNEGSKA (reference sequence).

The genes are TRBV20-1 and TRBJ2-1; 8 nucleotides match TRBD1. V was pared by 5 bases and J by 3 bases, with 6 bases of the junction left unmatched. CDR3 length equals 14 residues. CDR1 is DFQATT and CDR2 is SNEGSKA in the germline V gene (reference sequence). CDR3 nucleotide sequence: TGCAGTGCTGCTGGACAGGGAGACTACAATGAGCAGTTCTTC. Its translation is CSAAGQGDYNEQFF.

This clonotype appeared many times. This rearrangement joins TRBV4-3 to TRBJ2-7; D might be TRBD2 (6 bases). Trimming removed 0 bases from V and 6 bases from J, with 15 bases in between. This CDR3 is 15 amino acids long. Germline V lookup: CDR1 LGHNA, CDR2 YSLEER. The CDR3 DNA is TGCGCCAGCAGCCAAGATAGGTCGGGGGTGGGCGAGCAGTACTTC. It codes for CASSQDRSGVGEQYF.

The CDR3 loop is CASSPRTGGDYGYTF. CDR3 DNA: TGTGCCAGCAGCCCTCGGACAGGGGGTGACTATGGCTACACCTTC. The gene calls are TRBV7-2 and TRBJ1-2, with 10 bases lining up with TRBD1. This CDR3 contains 15 residues. With 5 bases clipped from V and 3 bases from J, the junction kept 6 bases outside the gene matches. Germline CDR1 SGHTA, CDR2 FQGNSA.

The CDR3 DNA reads as TGCAGTGCAAGCCCGGACCTTCCCAACTATGGCTACACCTTC. The encoded protein is CSASPDLPNYGYTF. The chain is built from TRBV20-1 and TRBJ1-2; D remains ambiguous. The germline V and J ends were trimmed by 6 bases and 2 bases, with 16 bases remaining between them. Germline V gene sequence: CDR1 DFQATT, CDR2 SNEGSKA (reference sequence). The CDR3 has 14 amino acids.

V usage is TRBV6-2 or TRBV6-3 and J usage is TRBJ1-2; D is uncertain. The CDR3 has 14 amino acids. Germline CDR1 is MNHEY and CDR2 is SVGEGT. V lost 6 bases and J lost 4, with 15 bases in between. The CDR3 DNA reads as TGTGCCAGCAGCCCGACGGAACCGAGCTATGGCTACACCTTC. Encoded protein: CASSPTEPSYGYTF.

This clonotype was seen ten or more times. J is TRBJ2-7 and V is TRBV6-2 or TRBV6-3, with a weak D call TRBD1 (5 bases). The germline V gene encodes CDR1 MNHEY and CDR2 SVGEGT. V lost 10 bases and J 2 bases, leaving 15 bases between the germline ends. There are 13 residues in the CDR3. In nucleotides, the CDR3 is TGTGCCACCAAACTGGCAGGGACCTACGAGCAGTACTTC. Its translation is CATKLAGTYEQYF.